One sample yielded the 14 T cell receptor beta chains listed below, sequenced in a study of blood T cell repertoires in COVID-19. TCRdb's copy holds only in-frame clones and misses some; the assay was immunoSEQ multiplex PCR. The repertoire holds roughly 120,000 clones, approximately 80% seen once, with 0.83% in the top ten. Specimen: peripheral blood. The source is a woman in her 70s with acute or convalescent COVID-19.

This sequence joins TRBV15 and TRBJ2-3; 7 nucleotides align to TRBD1. Germline V gene data show CDR1 as LNHNV and CDR2 as YYDKDF (reference sequence). The CDR3 length is 17 residues. V was clipped by 4 bases and J by 2 bases; unmatched bases: 12. In DNA form, the CDR3 reads TGTGCCACCAGCACCCCTGGGACAGACAAAAACACAGATACGCAGTATTTT. This translates into CATSTPGTDKNTDTQYF.

The chain uses TRBV18 and TRBJ1-2; D may be TRBD1 (5 bases). The V and J ends lost 1 base and 9 bases respectively, with 12 bases between them. Germline V gives CDR1 KGHSH, CDR2 LQKENI. This CDR3 has 13 residues. Here the CDR3 reads CASSPRQGDSYTF. The CDR3 region has the DNA TGTGCCAGCTCACCACGGCAGGGCGATAGCTACACCTTC. Together with reference TRBV18 and TRBJ1-2, the CDR3 gives the full variable domain: NAGVMQNPRHLVRRRGQEARLRCSPMKGHSHVYWYRQLPEEGLKFMVYLQKENIIDESGMPKERFSAEFPKEGPSILRIQQVVRGDSAAYFCASSPRQGDSYTFGSGTRLTVV.

V gene TRBV20-1 combines with J gene TRBJ1-2; D unresolved. V was cut by 1 base and J by 5 bases, with 5 bases left in between. CDR3 length: 11 residues. Per the germline V gene, CDR1 is DFQATT and CDR2 is SNEGSKA (reference sequence). Here the CDR3 DNA reads TGCAGTGCTAGAGGGGAGTATGGCTACACCTTC. This encodes CSARGEYGYTF.

This chain links TRBV29-1 with TRBJ1-2; TRBD1 matches 8 bases. The CDR3 extends over 13 amino acids. Germline lookup yields CDR1 SQVTM and CDR2 ANQGSEA. The trim removed 7 bases at V and 3 bases at J, leaving 7 bases unmatched. CDR3 in amino acids: CSAMDRADYGYTF. The CDR3 DNA follows: TGCAGCGCTATGGACAGGGCGGACTATGGCTACACCTTC.

The chain recombines TRBV2 with TRBJ2-6; possible D gene TRBD2, 6 bases. The CDR3 is 16 amino acids. Germline V lookup: CDR1 SNHLY, CDR2 FYNNEI. Deletions cut 7 bases from V and 3 bases from J, with 16 bases between. The CDR3 nucleotides are TGTGCCAGCATCCCCAGGGAGGTGATTGGGGCCAACGTCCTGACTTTC. Translation gives CASIPREVIGANVLTF. Together with reference TRBV2 and TRBJ2-6, the CDR3 gives the full variable domain: EPEVTQTPSHQVTQMGQEVILRCVPISNHLYFYWYRQILGQKVEFLVSFYNNEISEKSEIFDDQFSVERPDGSNFTLKIRSTKLEDSAMYFCASIPREVIGANVLTFGAGSRLTVL.

In DNA, the CDR3 is TGTGCCAGCAGCTCAGCCGGGACTAGCGGGAGTATAGAGCAGTTCTTC. As protein: CASSSAGTSGSIEQFF. The rearrangement links TRBV7-8 to TRBJ2-1, with 14 bases fitting TRBD2. CDR1 is SGHVS and CDR2 is FQNEAQ in the germline V gene. This CDR3 has 16 residues. V lost 4 bases and J lost 10; bases outside the gene matches: 9.

This chain connects TRBV6-5 to TRBJ2-5; 7 nucleotides agree with TRBD1. Trimming cost V 2 bases and J 3 bases; bases outside gene matches: 3. This CDR3 comprises 14 residues. Germline CDR1 reads MNHEY; CDR2 reads SVGAGI. This CDR3 is CASSYGQEEETQYF. CDR3 bases: TGTGCCAGCAGTTACGGACAGGAGGAAGAGACCCAGTACTTC.

This sequence joins TRBV24-1 and TRBJ2-5, with TRBD1 identical over 8 bases. Trimming took 4 bases from V and 5 from J; bases not matched to a gene: 8. CDR1 and CDR2 (germline): KGHDR, SFDVKD. The CDR3 runs to 15 residues. The CDR3 region is CATSEATGEAETQYF. In nucleotides, the CDR3 is TGTGCCACCAGTGAGGCGACAGGGGAAGCGGAGACCCAGTACTTC.

V and J are TRBV10-3 and TRBJ1-1; a weak D match, TRBD1 (6 bases). V lost 3 bases and J lost 2, with 13 bases in between. Germline V lookup: CDR1 ENHRY, CDR2 SYGVKD. The CDR3 runs 15 residues. CDR3 sequence: CAISEYGTSNTEAFF. The DNA of the CDR3 is TGTGCCATCAGTGAATACGGGACAAGCAACACTGAAGCTTTCTTT.

This chain links TRBV30 with TRBJ2-7, with D unclear. Germline loops: CDR1 GTSNPN, CDR2 SVGIG (reference sequence). The CDR3 length is 11 residues. Trimming shortened V by 5 bases and J by 2 bases, and 7 bases separated the two germline ends. The CDR3 sequence is CAWGSTYEQYF. For the CDR3, the DNA is TGTGCCTGGGGGTCTACCTACGAGCAGTACTTC.

The chain uses TRBV7-9 and TRBJ1-2; D gene unclear. Per the germline V gene, CDR1 is SEHNR and CDR2 is FQNEAQ (reference sequence). Trimming stripped 6 bases from V and 7 bases from J, with 15 bases between. The CDR3 contains 13 residues. The CDR3 loop is CASSSRGEGGYTF. The CDR3, as DNA: TGTGCCAGCAGTTCGCGCGGCGAAGGTGGCTACACCTTC.

This clone was counted only a few times. The genes are TRBV11-2 and TRBJ2-7; D ambiguous. The germline V gene encodes CDR1 SGHAT and CDR2 FQNNGV. Trimming pared 0 bases from V and 2 bases from J, leaving 11 bases between. The CDR3 totals 15 residues. CDR3 sequence (DNA): TGTGCCAGCAGCTTAGATCCGGGTACCGCCTACGAGCAGTACTTC. Its protein product is CASSLDPGTAYEQYF.

The table lists this clone with a count of one. The V call is TRBV19, the J call TRBJ1-1; 9 bases line up with TRBD1. This CDR3 region has 11 residues. The germline V gene encodes CDR1 LNHDA and CDR2 SQIVND (reference sequence). V shed 10 bases and J 10 bases; nucleotides not matched to a gene: 7. CDR3 protein: CATGTGRGAFF. The CDR3 DNA follows: TGTGCCACCGGGACAGGGCGGGGAGCTTTCTTT.

DNA for the CDR3: TGTGCCAGCAGCCTGCTGGGAGCGGGGGTCCCCACCGGGGAGCTGTTTTTT. As protein: CASSLLGAGVPTGELFF. The chain joins TRBV7-3 to TRBJ2-2; 8 bases are a match to TRBD2. The CDR3 totals 17 residues. Trimming at V came to 5 bases and at J to 4 bases, leaving 12 bases not matched to a gene. CDR1 and CDR2 (germline): SGHTA, FQGTGA.